These T cell receptor beta chains were read from a single sample in a study of T cell responses to AZD1222 COVID-19 vaccine. Some clones are missing from TCRdb's copy, which holds only in-frame ones; the method was immunoSEQ multiplex PCR. Here the sample spans approximately 190,000 clones, approximately 91% being singletons. Sequenced material: peripheral blood, taken on day 0 of AZD1222 vaccination. Every receptor here comes from an adult in good health. The CDR3 runs from the conserved cysteine through the conserved F or W. The D gene is left open where the match is weak. The size of a clone is reported for some rows only, either as once, few or many, or as a class for expanded clones.

j_gene: TRBJ1-5; d_gene: TRBD1; abundance: -; v_gene: TRBV28; CDR3nt: TGTGCCAGCAGTTTGCCCGGGACAGTTGACCTTAATCAGCCCCAGCATTTT; CDR3aa: CASSLPGTVDLNQPQHF
j_gene: TRBJ1-1; d_gene: -; abundance: -; v_gene: TRBV9; CDR3nt: TGTGCCAGCAGCGGCAGTGTGAACACTGAAGCTTTCTTT; CDR3aa: CASSGSVNTEAFF
j_gene: TRBJ1-6; d_gene: -; abundance: -; v_gene: TRBV6-4; CDR3nt: TGTGCCAGCAGTGATCACGCAGGGCCGAATTCACCCCTCCACTTT; CDR3aa: CASSDHAGPNSPLHF
j_gene: TRBJ2-5; d_gene: -; abundance: -; v_gene: TRBV7-3; CDR3nt: TGTGCCAGCAGCTTAAGGGCAGGCCAAGAGACCCAGTACTTC; CDR3aa: CASSLRAGQETQYF
j_gene: TRBJ1-5; d_gene: TRBD1; abundance: -; v_gene: TRBV24-1; CDR3nt: TGTGCCACCAGTGGGGACAGGAGACAGCCCCAGCATTTT; CDR3aa: CATSGDRRQPQHF
j_gene: TRBJ1-1; d_gene: -; abundance: -; v_gene: TRBV12-3/TRBV12-4; CDR3nt: TGTGCCAGCAGTTTGGGGATAAACACTGAAGCTTTCTTT; CDR3aa: CASSLGINTEAFF
j_gene: TRBJ1-5; d_gene: TRBD1; abundance: -; v_gene: TRBV7-2; CDR3nt: TGTGCCAGCAGCTTACGACAGGGTGAGCAGCCCCAGCATTTT; CDR3aa: CASSLRQGEQPQHF
j_gene: TRBJ2-7; d_gene: -; abundance: -; v_gene: TRBV5-4; CDR3nt: TGTGCCAGCAGCCCCGATACCTGGTACGAGCAGTACTTC; CDR3aa: CASSPDTWYEQYF
j_gene: TRBJ2-7; d_gene: -; abundance: -; v_gene: TRBV3-1/TRBV3-2; CDR3nt: TGTGCCAGCAGCCAATCCAGGAATTACGAGCAGTACTTC; CDR3aa: CASSQSRNYEQYF
j_gene: TRBJ1-3; d_gene: -; abundance: -; v_gene: TRBV19; CDR3nt: TGTGCCAGTAGTCCGAACCGACAGGACCGAAACACCATATATTTT; CDR3aa: CASSPNRQDRNTIYF
j_gene: TRBJ2-3; d_gene: -; abundance: -; v_gene: TRBV9; CDR3nt: TGTGCCAGCAGCGAAGACAGCCCAGATACGCAGTATTTT; CDR3aa: CASSEDSPDTQYF
j_gene: TRBJ2-7; d_gene: -; abundance: -; v_gene: TRBV19; CDR3nt: TGTGCCAGTAGTAGGGGGGATGCAGGGTACGAGCAGTACTTC; CDR3aa: CASSRGDAGYEQYF
j_gene: TRBJ2-7; d_gene: -; abundance: -; v_gene: TRBV14; CDR3nt: TGTGCCAGCAGCCATTCAGGGACGCAGTACTTC; CDR3aa: CASSHSGTQYF
j_gene: TRBJ2-2; d_gene: -; abundance: once; v_gene: TRBV3-1/TRBV3-2; CDR3nt: TGTGCCAGCAGCCAAGCTGACCGGACCGGGGAGCTGTTTTTT; CDR3aa: CASSQADRTGELFF